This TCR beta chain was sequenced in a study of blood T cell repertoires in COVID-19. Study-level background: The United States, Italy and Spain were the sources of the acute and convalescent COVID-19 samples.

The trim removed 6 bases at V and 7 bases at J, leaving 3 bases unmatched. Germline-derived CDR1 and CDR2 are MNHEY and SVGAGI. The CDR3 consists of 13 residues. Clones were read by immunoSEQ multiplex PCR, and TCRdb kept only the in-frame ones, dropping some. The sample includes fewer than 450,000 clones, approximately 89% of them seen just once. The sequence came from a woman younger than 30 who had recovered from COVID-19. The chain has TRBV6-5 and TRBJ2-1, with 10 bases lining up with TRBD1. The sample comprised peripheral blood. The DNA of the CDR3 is TGTGCCAGCAGGAGGGGACAGGGGAATGAGCAGTTCTTC. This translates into CASRRGQGNEQFF.